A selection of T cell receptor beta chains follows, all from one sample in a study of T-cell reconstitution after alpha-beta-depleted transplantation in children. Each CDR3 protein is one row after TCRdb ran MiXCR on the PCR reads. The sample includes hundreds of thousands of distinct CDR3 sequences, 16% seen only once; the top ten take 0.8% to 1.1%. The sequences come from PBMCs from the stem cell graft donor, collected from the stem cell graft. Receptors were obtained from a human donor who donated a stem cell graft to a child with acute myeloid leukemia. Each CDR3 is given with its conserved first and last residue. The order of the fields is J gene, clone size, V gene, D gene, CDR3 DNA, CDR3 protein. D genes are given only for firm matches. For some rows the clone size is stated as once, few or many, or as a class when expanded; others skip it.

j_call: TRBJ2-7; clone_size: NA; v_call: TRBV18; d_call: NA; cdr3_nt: TGTGCCAGCTCACCGGAGGACAGACCATACGAGCAGTACTTC; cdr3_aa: CASSPEDRPYEQYF
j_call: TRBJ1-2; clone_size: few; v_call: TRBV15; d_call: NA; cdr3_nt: TGTGCCACCAGCAGAGATTCCGGCCAGGCAACTAACTATGGCTACACCTTC; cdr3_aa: CATSRDSGQATNYGYTF
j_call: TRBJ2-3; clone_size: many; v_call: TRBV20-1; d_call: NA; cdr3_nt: TGCAGTGCTAGGGGGGTAGCAGGTAGTCTCGGTACGCAGTATTTT; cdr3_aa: CSARGVAGSLGTQYF
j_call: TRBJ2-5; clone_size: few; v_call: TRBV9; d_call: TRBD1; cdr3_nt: TGTGCCAGCAGCGTTCCAGGGGGTTCTGGAGAGACCCAGTACTTC; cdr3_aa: CASSVPGGSGETQYF
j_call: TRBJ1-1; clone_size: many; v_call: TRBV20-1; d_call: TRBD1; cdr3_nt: TGCAGTGCTCGTGACAGGGGTGATGAAGCTTTCTTT; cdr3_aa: CSARDRGDEAFF
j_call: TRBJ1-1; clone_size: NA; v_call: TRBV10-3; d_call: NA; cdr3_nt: TGTGCCATCAGTGACCCCCGAGCTGGCACTGAAGCTTTCTTT; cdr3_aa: CAISDPRAGTEAFF
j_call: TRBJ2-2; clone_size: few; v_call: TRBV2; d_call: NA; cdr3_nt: TGTGCCAGCAGTGTCCGGGGTTGGGACACCGGGGAGCTGTTTTTT; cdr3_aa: CASSVRGWDTGELFF
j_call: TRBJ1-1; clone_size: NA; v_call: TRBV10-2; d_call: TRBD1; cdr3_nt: TGCGCCAGCAGCGACAGGGGATTGAACACTGAAGCTTTCTTT; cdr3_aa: CASSDRGLNTEAFF
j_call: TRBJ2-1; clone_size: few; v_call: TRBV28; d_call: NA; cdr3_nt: TGTGCCAGCAGGGAGCCAGGGGCACACAATGAGCAGTTCTTC; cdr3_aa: CASREPGAHNEQFF
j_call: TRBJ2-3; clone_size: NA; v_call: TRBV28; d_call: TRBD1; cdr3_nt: TGTGCCAGCATCCTTCAGGGGGCACTCACAGATACGCAGTATTTT; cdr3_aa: CASILQGALTDTQYF
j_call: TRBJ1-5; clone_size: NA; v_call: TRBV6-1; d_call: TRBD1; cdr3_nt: TGTGCCAGCAGGCCGGACAGGGTTTCGCCCCAGCATTTT; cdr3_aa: CASRPDRVSPQHF
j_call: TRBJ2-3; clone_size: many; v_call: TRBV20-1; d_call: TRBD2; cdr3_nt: TGCAGTGCTAGAGCGGGCGGGGGGTTCACAGATACGCAGTATTTT; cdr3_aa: CSARAGGGFTDTQYF
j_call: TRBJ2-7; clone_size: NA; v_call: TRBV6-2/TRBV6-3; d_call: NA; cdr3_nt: TGTGCCAGCAGCGACAATACAGGGACTTACGAGCAGTACTTC; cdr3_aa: CASSDNTGTYEQYF
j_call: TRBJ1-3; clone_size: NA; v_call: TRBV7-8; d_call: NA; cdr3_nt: TGTGCCAGCAGCTTAGACACCAATCTTCGAAACACCATATATTTT; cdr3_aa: CASSLDTNLRNTIYF
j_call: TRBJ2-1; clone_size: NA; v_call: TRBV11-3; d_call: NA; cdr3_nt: TGTGCCAGCAGCCCTTCCGGGAGTACGAGGAATGAGCAGTTCTTC; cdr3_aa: CASSPSGSTRNEQFF
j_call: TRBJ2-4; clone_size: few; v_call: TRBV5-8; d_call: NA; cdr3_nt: TGTGCCAGCAGCTTGGGTGCGGCCAAAAACATTCAGTACTTC; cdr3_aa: CASSLGAAKNIQYF
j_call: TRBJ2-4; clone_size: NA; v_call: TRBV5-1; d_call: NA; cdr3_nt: TGCGCCAGCAGCTTTGGACACTTCAGGGGCGAAACCAAAAACATTCAGTACTTC; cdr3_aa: CASSFGHFRGETKNIQYF